The 5 T cell receptor beta chains below were found in one sample sequenced in a study of CD8 T cells in Susac syndrome. With random hexamers, reverse transcription was performed on about 0.5 to 1 ug of RNA. TCRdb recomputed calls from the immunoSEQ multiplex PCR reads with MiXCR, one row per CDR3 protein. This table holds 150,000 to 200,000 distinct CDR3 sequences, over 75% found once. Sequenced sample: CD4+ T cells from PBMCs. All receptors derive from a human donor with Susac syndrome.

The genes are TRBV10-3 and TRBJ2-1; TRBD1 matches 9 bases. V dropped 3 bases and J dropped 6; count of bases not matched to a gene: 6. The CDR3 extends over 15 amino acids. Germline CDR1 ENHRY, CDR2 SYGVKD. The CDR3 DNA reads TGTGCCATCAGTGAAACCGGGACAGGGTTCAATGAGCAGTTCTTC. It is translated as CAISETGTGFNEQFF.

The rearrangement links TRBV7-9 to TRBJ1-1, with D uncertain. Trimming shortened V by 3 bases and J by 4 bases, and 18 bases separated the two germline ends. There are 16 residues in the CDR3. CDR1 is SEHNR, CDR2 FQNEAQ, per germline (reference sequence). CDR3 coding DNA: TGTGCCAGCAGCTTGGTCGGAGGGATGGTTGGCACTGAAGCTTTCTTT. Its protein product is CASSLVGGMVGTEAFF.

This sequence joins TRBV6-1 and TRBJ1-1; 12 nucleotides agree with TRBD1. After removal of 5 bases from V and 9 bases from J, the junction contained 10 bases not matched to a gene. Germline CDR1 is MNHNS and CDR2 is SASEGT. The CDR3 is 15 amino acids. CDR3 region: CASSPKGQGATKAFF. As DNA, the CDR3 is TGTGCCAGCAGTCCAAAGGGACAGGGGGCGACTAAAGCTTTCTTT.

The rearrangement joins TRBV7-9 to TRBJ2-5; D is ambiguous. Germline CDR1 is SEHNR and CDR2 is FQNEAQ (reference sequence). Trimming pared 2 bases from V and 3 bases from J, leaving 7 bases between. This CDR3 is 13 amino acids long. The CDR3 nucleotides read TGTGCCAGCAGCTTATGGCAGAAAGAGACCCAGTACTTC. It is translated as CASSLWQKETQYF.

CDR3 coding DNA: TGTGCCAGCAGTTTAAGTGCGGGGGCCTTAAGCACAGATACGCAGTATTTT. As protein: CASSLSAGALSTDTQYF. The chain is built from TRBV12-3 or TRBV12-4 and TRBJ2-3; D might be TRBD2 (7 bases). V was trimmed by 2 bases and J by 0 bases, leaving 15 bases between them. CDR3 size: 17 residues.